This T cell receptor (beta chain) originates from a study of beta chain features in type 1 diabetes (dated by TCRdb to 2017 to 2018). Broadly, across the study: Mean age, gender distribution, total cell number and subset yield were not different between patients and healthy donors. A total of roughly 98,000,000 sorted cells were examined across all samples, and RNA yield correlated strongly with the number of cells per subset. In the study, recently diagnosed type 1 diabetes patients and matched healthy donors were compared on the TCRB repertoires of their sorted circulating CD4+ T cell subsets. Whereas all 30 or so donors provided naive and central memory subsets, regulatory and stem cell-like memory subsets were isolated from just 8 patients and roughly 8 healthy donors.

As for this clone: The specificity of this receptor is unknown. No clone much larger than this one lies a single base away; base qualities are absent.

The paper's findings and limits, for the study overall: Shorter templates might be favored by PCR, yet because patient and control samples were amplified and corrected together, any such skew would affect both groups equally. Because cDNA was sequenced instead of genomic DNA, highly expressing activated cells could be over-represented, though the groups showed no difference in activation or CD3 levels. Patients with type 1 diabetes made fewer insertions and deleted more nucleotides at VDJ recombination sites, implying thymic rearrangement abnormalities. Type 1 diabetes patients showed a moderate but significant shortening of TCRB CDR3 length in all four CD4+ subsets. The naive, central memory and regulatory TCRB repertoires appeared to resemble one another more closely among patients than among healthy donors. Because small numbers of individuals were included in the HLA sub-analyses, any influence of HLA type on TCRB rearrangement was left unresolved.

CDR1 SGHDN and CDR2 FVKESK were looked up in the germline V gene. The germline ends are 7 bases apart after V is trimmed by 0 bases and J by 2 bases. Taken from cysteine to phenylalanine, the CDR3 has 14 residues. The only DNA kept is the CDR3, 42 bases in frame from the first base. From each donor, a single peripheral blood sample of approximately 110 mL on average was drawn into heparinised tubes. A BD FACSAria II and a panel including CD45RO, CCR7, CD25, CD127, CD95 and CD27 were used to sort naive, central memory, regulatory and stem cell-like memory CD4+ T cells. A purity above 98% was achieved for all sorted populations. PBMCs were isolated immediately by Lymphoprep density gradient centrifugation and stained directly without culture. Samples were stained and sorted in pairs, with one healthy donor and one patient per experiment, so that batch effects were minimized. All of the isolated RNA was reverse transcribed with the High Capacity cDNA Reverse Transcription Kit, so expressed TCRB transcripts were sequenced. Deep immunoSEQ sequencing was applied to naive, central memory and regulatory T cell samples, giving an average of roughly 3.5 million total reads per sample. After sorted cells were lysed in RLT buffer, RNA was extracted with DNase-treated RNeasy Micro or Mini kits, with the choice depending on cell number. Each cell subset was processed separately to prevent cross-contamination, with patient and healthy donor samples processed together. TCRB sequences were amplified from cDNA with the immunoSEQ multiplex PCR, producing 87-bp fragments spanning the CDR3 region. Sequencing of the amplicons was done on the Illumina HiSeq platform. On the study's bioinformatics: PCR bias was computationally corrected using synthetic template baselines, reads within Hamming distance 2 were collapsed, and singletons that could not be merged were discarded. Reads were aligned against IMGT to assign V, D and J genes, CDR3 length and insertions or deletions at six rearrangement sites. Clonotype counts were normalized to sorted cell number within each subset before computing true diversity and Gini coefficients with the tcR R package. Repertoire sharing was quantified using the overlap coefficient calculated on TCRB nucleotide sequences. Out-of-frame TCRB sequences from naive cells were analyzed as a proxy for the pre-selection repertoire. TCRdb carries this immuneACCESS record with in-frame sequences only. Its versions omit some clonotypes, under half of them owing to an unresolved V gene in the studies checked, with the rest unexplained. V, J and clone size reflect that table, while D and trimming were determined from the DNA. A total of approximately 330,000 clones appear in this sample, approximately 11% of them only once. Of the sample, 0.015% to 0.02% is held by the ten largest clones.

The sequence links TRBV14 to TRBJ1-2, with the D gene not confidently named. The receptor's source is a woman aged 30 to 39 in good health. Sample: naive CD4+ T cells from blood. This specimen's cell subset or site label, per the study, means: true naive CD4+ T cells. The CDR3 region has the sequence CASSQEDKNYGYTF. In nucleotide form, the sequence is TGTGCCAGCAGCCAAGAAGACAAAAACTATGGCTACACCTTC.